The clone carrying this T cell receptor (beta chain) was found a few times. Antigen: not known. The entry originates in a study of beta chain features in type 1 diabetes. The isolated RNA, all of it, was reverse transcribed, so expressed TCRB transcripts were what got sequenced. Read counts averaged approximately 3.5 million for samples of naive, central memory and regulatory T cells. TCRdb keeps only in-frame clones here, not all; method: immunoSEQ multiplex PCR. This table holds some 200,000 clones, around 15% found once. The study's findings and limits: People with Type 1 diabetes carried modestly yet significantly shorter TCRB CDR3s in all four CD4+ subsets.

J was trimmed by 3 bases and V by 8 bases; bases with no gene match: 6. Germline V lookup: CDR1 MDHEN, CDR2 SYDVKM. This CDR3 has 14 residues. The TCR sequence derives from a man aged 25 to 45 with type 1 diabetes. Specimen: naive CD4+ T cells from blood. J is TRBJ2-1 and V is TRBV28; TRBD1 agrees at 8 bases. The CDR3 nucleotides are TGTGCCAGCTTCGGACAGGGCCGCTACAATGAGCAGTTCTTC. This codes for CASFGQGRYNEQFF.